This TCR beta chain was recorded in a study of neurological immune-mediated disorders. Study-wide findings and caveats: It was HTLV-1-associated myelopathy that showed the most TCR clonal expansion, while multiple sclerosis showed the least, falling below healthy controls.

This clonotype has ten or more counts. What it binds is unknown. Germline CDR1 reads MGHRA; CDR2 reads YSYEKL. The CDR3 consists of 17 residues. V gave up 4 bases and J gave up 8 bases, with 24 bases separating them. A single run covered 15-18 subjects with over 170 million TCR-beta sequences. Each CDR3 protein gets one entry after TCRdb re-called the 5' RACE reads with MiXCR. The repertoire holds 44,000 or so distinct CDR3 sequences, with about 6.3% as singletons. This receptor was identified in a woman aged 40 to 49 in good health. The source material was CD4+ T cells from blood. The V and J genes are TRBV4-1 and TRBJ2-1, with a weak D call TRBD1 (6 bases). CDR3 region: CASSLQAQGSRAHEQFF. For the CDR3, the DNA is TGCGCCAGCAGCCTCCAAGCACAGGGCTCGCGGGCGCATGAGCAGTTCTTC.